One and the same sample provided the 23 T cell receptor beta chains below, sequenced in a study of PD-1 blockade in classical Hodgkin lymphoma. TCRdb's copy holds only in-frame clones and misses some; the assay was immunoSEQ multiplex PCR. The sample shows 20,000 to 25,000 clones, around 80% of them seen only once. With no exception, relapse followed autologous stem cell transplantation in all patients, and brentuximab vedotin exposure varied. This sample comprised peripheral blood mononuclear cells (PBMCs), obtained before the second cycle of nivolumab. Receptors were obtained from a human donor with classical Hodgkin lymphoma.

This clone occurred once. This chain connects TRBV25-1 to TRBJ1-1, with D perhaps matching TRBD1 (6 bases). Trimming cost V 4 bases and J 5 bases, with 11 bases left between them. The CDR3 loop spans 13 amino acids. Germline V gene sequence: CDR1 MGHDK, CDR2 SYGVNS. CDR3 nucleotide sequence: TGTGCCAGCAGTGGCATCAGGGGAACTGAAGCTTTCTTT. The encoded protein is CASSGIRGTEAFF. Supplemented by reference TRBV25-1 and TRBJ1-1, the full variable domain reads EADIYQTPRYLVIGTGKKITLECSQTMGHDKMYWYQQDPGMELHLIHYSYGVNSTEKGDLSSESTVSRIRTEHFPLTLESARPSHTSQYLCASSGIRGTEAFFGQGTRLTVV.

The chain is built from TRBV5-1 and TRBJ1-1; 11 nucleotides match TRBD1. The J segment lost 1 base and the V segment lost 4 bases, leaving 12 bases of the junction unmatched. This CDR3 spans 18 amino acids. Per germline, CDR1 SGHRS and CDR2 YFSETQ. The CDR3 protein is CASSPGQGAGRKNTEAFF. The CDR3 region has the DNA TGCGCCAGCAGCCCCGGACAGGGGGCAGGTCGGAAGAACACTGAAGCTTTCTTT.

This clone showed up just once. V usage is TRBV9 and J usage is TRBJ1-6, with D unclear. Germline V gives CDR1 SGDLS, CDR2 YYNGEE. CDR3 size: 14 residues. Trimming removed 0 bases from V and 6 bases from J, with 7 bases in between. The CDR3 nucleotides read TGTGCCAGCAGCGTAGATCCGGGTAATTCACCCCTCCACTTT. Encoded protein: CASSVDPGNSPLHF.

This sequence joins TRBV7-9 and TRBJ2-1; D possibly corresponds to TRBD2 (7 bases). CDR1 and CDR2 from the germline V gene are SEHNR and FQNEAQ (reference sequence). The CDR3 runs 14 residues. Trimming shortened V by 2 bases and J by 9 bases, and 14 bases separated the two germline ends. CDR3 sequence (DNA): TGTGCCAGCAGCTTAACGGGGGGCCGAGGTGAGCAGTTCTTC. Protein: CASSLTGGRGEQFF.

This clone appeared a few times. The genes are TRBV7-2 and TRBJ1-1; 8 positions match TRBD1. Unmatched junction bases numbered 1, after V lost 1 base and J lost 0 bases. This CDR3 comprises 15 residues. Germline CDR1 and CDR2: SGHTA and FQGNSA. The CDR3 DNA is TGTGCCAGCAGCTTAGGGACAGGGATGAACACTGAAGCTTTCTTT. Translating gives CASSLGTGMNTEAFF.

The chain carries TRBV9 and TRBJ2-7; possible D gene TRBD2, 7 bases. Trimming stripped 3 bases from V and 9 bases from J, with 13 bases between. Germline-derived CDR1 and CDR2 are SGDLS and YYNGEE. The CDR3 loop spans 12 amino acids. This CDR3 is CASSEGGDRQYF. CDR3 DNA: TGTGCCAGCAGCGAGGGGGGGGATAGGCAGTACTTC.

The CDR3: CASGHRDRADTQYF. Here the CDR3 DNA reads TGTGCCAGCGGCCACAGGGATAGGGCAGATACGCAGTATTTT. V and J are TRBV7-2 and TRBJ2-3; the D gene is possibly TRBD1 (6 bases). The germline V and J ends were trimmed by 8 bases and 4 bases, with 16 bases remaining between them. The V gene's germline CDR1 is SGHTA and CDR2 FQGNSA. The CDR3 has 14 residues.

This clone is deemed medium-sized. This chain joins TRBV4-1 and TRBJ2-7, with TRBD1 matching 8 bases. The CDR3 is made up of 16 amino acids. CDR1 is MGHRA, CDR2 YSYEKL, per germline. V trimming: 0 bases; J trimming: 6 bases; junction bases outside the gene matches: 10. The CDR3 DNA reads TGCGCCAGCAGCCAAGATCCCGGACAGGGTATTACCGAGCAGTACTTC. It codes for CASSQDPGQGITEQYF.

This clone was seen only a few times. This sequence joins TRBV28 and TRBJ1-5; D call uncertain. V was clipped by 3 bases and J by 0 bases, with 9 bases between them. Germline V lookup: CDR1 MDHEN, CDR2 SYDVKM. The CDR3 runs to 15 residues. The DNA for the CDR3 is TGTGCCAGCAGTTTGAGTGGATATAGCAATCAGCCCCAGCATTTT. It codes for CASSLSGYSNQPQHF.

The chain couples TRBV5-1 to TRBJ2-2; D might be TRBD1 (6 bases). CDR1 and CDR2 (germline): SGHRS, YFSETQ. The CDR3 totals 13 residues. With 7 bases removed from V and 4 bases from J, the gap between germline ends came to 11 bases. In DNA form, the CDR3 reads TGCGCCAGCGGAGGACAGCTCACCGGGGAGCTGTTTTTT. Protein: CASGGQLTGELFF.

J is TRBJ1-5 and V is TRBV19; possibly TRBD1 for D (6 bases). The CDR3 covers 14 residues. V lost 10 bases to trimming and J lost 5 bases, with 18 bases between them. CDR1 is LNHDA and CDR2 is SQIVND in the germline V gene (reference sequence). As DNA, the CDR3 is TGTGCCACTCAAAACGGGGGGCTTTATCAGCCCCAGCATTTT. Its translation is CATQNGGLYQPQHF.

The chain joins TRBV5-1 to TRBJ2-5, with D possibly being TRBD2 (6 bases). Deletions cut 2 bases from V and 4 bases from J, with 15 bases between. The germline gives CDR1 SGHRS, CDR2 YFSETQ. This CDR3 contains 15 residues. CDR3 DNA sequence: TGCGCCAGCAGCTTAAGTCTCGGGGGTGGAGAGACCCAGTACTTC. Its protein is CASSLSLGGGETQYF.

CDR3 bases: TGTGCCAGCAGTACCGTGGACACCCCCTCACGTGAGCAGTACGTC. Translating gives CASSTVDTPSREQYV. V and J are TRBV5-6 and TRBJ2-7; maybe TRBD1 (5 bases). Deletions cut 5 bases from V and 7 bases from J, with 22 bases between. CDR3 length: 15 amino acids. The germline V gene encodes CDR1 SGHDT and CDR2 YYEEEE.

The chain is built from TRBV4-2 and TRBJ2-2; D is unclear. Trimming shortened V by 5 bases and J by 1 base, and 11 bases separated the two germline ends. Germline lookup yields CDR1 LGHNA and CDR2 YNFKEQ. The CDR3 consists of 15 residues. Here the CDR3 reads CASSTSDGNTGELFF. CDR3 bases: TGTGCCAGCAGCACCTCCGACGGGAACACCGGGGAGCTGTTTTTT.

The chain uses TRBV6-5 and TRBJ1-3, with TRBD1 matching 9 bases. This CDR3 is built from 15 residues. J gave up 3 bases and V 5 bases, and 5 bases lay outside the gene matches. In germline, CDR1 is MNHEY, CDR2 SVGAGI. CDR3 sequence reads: CASSADRGGGNTIYF. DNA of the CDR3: TGTGCCAGCAGTGCGGACAGGGGAGGTGGAAACACCATATATTTT.

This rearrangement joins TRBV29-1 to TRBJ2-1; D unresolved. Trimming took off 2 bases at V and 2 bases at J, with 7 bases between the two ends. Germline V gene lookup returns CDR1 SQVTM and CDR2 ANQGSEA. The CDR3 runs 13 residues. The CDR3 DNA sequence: TGCAGCGTTGAAAGGCAGACCTACAATGAGCAGTTCTTC. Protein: CSVERQTYNEQFF.

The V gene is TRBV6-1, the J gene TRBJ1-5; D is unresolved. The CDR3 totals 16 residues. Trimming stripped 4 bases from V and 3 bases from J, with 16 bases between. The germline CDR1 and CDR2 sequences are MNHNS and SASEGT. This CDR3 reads CASSVFSGQANQPQHF. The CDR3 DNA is TGTGCCAGCAGTGTTTTCTCCGGGCAAGCCAATCAGCCCCAGCATTTT.

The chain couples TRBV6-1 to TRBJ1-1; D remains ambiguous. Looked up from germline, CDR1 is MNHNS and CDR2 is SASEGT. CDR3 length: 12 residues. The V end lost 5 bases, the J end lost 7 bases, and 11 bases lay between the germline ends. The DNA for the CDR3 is TGTGCCAGCAGTCCCCCGGGCCATGAAGCTTTCTTT. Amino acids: CASSPPGHEAFF.

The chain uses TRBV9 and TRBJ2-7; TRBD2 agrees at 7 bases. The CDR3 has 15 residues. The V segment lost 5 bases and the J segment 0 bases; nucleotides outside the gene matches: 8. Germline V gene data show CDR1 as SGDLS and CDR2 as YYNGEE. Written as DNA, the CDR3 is TGTGCCAGCAGTCCGAGCGGGGACCCCTCCTACGAGCAGTACTTC. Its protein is CASSPSGDPSYEQYF. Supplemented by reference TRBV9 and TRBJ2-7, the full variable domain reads DSGVTQTPKHLITATGQRVTLRCSPRSGDLSVYWYQQSLDQGLQFLIQYYNGEERAKGNILERFSAQQFPDLHSELNLSSLELGDSALYFCASSPSGDPSYEQYFGPGTRLTVT.

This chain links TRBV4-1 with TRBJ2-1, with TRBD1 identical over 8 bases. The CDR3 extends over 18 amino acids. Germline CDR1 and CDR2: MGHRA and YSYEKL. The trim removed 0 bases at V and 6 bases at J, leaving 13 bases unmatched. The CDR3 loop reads CASSQERLGTGGSNEQFF. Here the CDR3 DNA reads TGCGCCAGCAGCCAAGAAAGGCTCGGGACAGGAGGAAGCAATGAGCAGTTCTTC.

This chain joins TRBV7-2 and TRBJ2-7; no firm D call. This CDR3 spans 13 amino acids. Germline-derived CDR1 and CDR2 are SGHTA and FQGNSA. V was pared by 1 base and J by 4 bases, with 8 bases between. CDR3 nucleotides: TGTGCCAGCAGCTTAGGAGGAAAGTACGAGCAGTACTTC. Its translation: CASSLGGKYEQYF.

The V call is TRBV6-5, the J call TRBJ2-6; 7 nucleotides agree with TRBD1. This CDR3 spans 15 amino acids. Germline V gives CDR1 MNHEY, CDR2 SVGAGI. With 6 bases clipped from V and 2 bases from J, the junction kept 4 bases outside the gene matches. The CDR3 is CASSDREPGANVLTF. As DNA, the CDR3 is TGTGCCAGCAGCGACAGGGAACCTGGGGCCAACGTCCTGACTTTC.

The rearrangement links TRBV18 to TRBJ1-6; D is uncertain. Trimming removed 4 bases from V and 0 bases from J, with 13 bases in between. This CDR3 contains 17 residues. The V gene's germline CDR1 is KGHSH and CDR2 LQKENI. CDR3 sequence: CASSRGMENSYNSPLHF. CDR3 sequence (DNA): TGTGCCAGCTCACGGGGAATGGAAAACTCCTATAATTCACCCCTCCACTTT.